Below are 17 T cell receptor beta chains sequenced from a single sample in a study of shared clonotypes between healthy human individuals. The data were produced by immunoSEQ multiplex PCR, yet TCRdb's version contains in-frame clones alone and is incomplete. Here the sample spans roughly 500,000 clones, approximately 95% being singletons. Specimen: naive CD4+ T cells sorted from blood. Subset denoted: CD45RA+ positively selected. The receptors stem from a woman aged 25 to 45 in good health.

This clone has just one count. V and J are TRBV4-2 and TRBJ2-3; D ambiguous. In germline, CDR1 is LGHNA, CDR2 YNFKEQ. With 0 bases removed from V and 0 bases from J, the gap between germline ends came to 10 bases. The CDR3 loop spans 16 amino acids. The CDR3 DNA is TGTGCCAGCAGCCAAGATGACCGGGCTAGCACAGATACGCAGTATTTT. It codes for CASSQDDRASTDTQYF.

This sequence joins TRBV5-1 and TRBJ2-3; no clear D. The germline V and J ends were trimmed by 4 bases and 0 bases, with 9 bases remaining between them. Germline lookup yields CDR1 SGHRS and CDR2 YFSETQ. This CDR3 has 14 residues. The CDR3 sequence: CASSPARSTDTQYF. Written as DNA, the CDR3 is TGCGCCAGCAGCCCTGCTAGAAGCACAGATACGCAGTATTTT.

The chain links TRBV19 to TRBJ2-1; TRBD2 matches at 8 bases. The CDR3 sequence is 16 residues long. The V segment lost 6 bases and the J segment 2 bases; nucleotides outside the gene matches: 9. The germline V gene encodes CDR1 LNHDA and CDR2 SQIVND (reference sequence). Written as DNA, the CDR3 is TGTGCCAGTAGAGAATTAGCGGGGACGCCCTACAATGAGCAGTTCTTC. This encodes CASRELAGTPYNEQFF.

The chain combines TRBV28 with TRBJ2-7; TRBD1 agrees at 7 bases. The CDR3 loop spans 12 amino acids. V dropped 5 bases and J dropped 5; count of bases not matched to a gene: 3. Germline values: CDR1 MDHEN, CDR2 SYDVKM. The CDR3: CASSVQGNEQYF. The CDR3 DNA reads TGTGCCAGCAGTGTACAGGGGAACGAGCAGTACTTC. Drawing the rest from reference TRBV28 and TRBJ2-7, the complete variable domain is DVKVTQSSRYLVKRTGEKVFLECVQDMDHENMFWYRQDPGLGLRLIYFSYDVKMKEKGDIPEGYSVSREKKERFSLILESASTNQTSMYLCASSVQGNEQYFGPGTRLTVT.

This clone appeared a few times. The gene calls are TRBV2 and TRBJ1-5, with 12 bases matching TRBD1. The ends lost 6 bases at V and 6 bases at J; junction bases unmatched: 3. The germline CDR1 and CDR2 sequences are SNHLY and FYNNEI. The CDR3 runs 14 residues. The CDR3 region is CASRGQGAGQPQHF. The CDR3 DNA sequence: TGTGCCAGCAGGGGACAGGGGGCTGGTCAGCCCCAGCATTTT.

V usage is TRBV18 and J usage is TRBJ2-7; TRBD2 matches 10 bases. CDR3 size: 13 residues. J lost 3 bases, V lost 4 bases, and 0 bases had no gene match. Per the germline V gene, CDR1 is KGHSH and CDR2 is LQKENI. The CDR3 DNA is TGTGCCAGCTCACGGACTAGCGGCTACGAGCAGTACTTC. This sequence encodes CASSRTSGYEQYF. The whole variable domain, filled in from reference TRBV18 and TRBJ2-7, reads NAGVMQNPRHLVRRRGQEARLRCSPMKGHSHVYWYRQLPEEGLKFMVYLQKENIIDESGMPKERFSAEFPKEGPSILRIQQVVRGDSAAYFCASSRTSGYEQYFGPGTRLTVT.

The genes are TRBV27 and TRBJ2-7; 9 bases map to TRBD2. V lost 6 bases to trimming and J lost 7 bases; unmatched junction nucleotides: 16. CDR1 is MNHEY and CDR2 is SMNVEV in the germline V gene (reference sequence). CDR3 length equals 16 residues. The DNA of the CDR3 is TGTGCCAGCAGCTCCCTGACTAGCGGACGTAACAGGGAGCAGTACTTC. Protein product: CASSSLTSGRNREQYF.

V and J are TRBV19 and TRBJ1-5; 7 positions agree with TRBD1. CDR1 is LNHDA and CDR2 is SQIVND in the germline V gene (reference sequence). V trimming: 11 bases; J trimming: 1 base; junction bases outside the gene matches: 20. The CDR3 runs 18 residues. The DNA for the CDR3 is TGTGCCGGAAGGGGGCGGGGTATCAAGGTCTGGAGCAATCAGCCCCAGCATTTT. As protein: CAGRGRGIKVWSNQPQHF.

This chain uses TRBV5-1 with TRBJ2-7; tentative D call: TRBD2 (6 bases). Trimming left V 5 bases short and J 4 bases short, with 19 bases between. Per the germline V gene, CDR1 is SGHRS and CDR2 is YFSETQ. The CDR3 runs 15 residues. CDR3 nucleotide sequence: TGCGCCAGCAGACATGCTAGCGCGGCTAATTACGAGCAGTACTTC. It codes for CASRHASAANYEQYF.

J is TRBJ1-5 and V is TRBV7-8, with D perhaps TRBD1 (5 bases). The ends were cut back, 1 base at V and 2 bases at J, with 21 bases in the middle. Germline CDR1 is SGHVS and CDR2 is FQNEAQ. The CDR3 is 19 residues long. The CDR3 sequence: CASSLEAFGGVFGNQPQHF. CDR3 bases: TGTGCCAGCAGCTTAGAGGCGTTCGGGGGGGTCTTTGGCAATCAGCCCCAGCATTTT.

This rearrangement joins TRBV19 to TRBJ2-7; 7 bases agree with TRBD1. Per the germline V gene, CDR1 is LNHDA and CDR2 is SQIVND (reference sequence). This CDR3 has 13 amino acids. Unmatched junction bases numbered 4, after V lost 5 bases and J lost 3 bases. Written as DNA, the CDR3 is TGTGCCAGTAGTGACAGGGTGAGCTACGAGCAGTACTTC. It encodes CASSDRVSYEQYF.

This clone was detected once. The chain has TRBV5-1 and TRBJ1-3, with D perhaps TRBD1 (5 bases). CDR1 is SGHRS and CDR2 is YFSETQ in the germline V gene. V was pared by 4 bases and J by 3 bases, with 23 bases between. The CDR3 length is 18 residues. The CDR3 DNA reads TGCGCCAGCAGCCAAACCGGCGGTGCAGGGCAATTTGGAAACACCATATATTTT. Encoded protein: CASSQTGGAGQFGNTIYF.

The chain joins TRBV19 to TRBJ1-3; D ambiguous. CDR1 is LNHDA and CDR2 is SQIVND in the germline V gene (reference sequence). This CDR3 spans 11 amino acids. Trimming pared 10 bases from V and 0 bases from J, leaving 4 bases between. CDR3 sequence: CAIRSGNTIYF. The CDR3 bases are TGTGCCATTCGCTCTGGAAACACCATATATTTT.

This chain connects TRBV5-4 to TRBJ1-4, with TRBD1 matching 10 bases. Germline V CDR1 and CDR2: SGHNT, YYREEE (reference sequence). This CDR3 is 15 amino acids long. The V and J ends lost 4 bases and 7 bases, in that order; junction bases with no gene match: 7. DNA for the CDR3: TGTGCCAGCAGCGCGGACAGGGGGTTTGGTGAAAAACTGTTTTTT. Its translation: CASSADRGFGEKLFF.

The chain carries TRBV27 and TRBJ2-3; TRBD2 aligns across 13 bases. The CDR3 totals 16 residues. The trim removed 4 bases at V and 4 bases at J, leaving 5 bases unmatched. CDR1 and CDR2 (germline): MNHEY, SMNVEV (reference sequence). In DNA, the CDR3 is TGTGCCAGCAGTTCTCGGACTAGCGGGAGTTCAGATACGCAGTATTTT. Its translation is CASSSRTSGSSDTQYF.

V gene TRBV6-1 combines with J gene TRBJ2-7; 8 bases align to TRBD1. From germline, CDR1 is MNHNS and CDR2 SASEGT. CDR3 length equals 18 residues. V lost 0 bases to trimming and J lost 12 bases; unmatched junction nucleotides: 22. The CDR3 DNA is TGTGCCAGCAGTGAAGCACACCACAGGGGGGTCCTGACCTACGAGGGGTACTTC. This codes for CASSEAHHRGVLTYEGYF.

The chain is built from TRBV5-1 and TRBJ1-1; TRBD1 is a possible D gene (6 bases). Germline CDR1 reads SGHRS; CDR2 reads YFSETQ. V was pared by 2 bases and J by 1 base, with 15 bases between. CDR3 size: 16 residues. CDR3 sequence reads: CASSLQGTLGNTEAFF. CDR3 coding DNA: TGCGCCAGCAGCTTACAGGGTACGTTGGGGAACACTGAAGCTTTCTTT.